One sample yielded the 20 T cell receptor beta chains listed below, sequenced in a study of CD8+ T cells in alopecia areata. Extracted RNA was reverse transcribed into cDNA, the sequencing template. Clones were read by immunoSEQ multiplex PCR, and TCRdb kept only the in-frame ones, dropping some. Among more than 95,000 clones listed, around 50% were seen once. Sample: CD4+ T cells sorted from blood. Every receptor here comes from a human donor in good health.

The chain combines TRBV2 with TRBJ1-2; 8 bases are a match to TRBD1. Losses at the gene ends were 6 bases for V and 3 bases for J; bases not matched to a gene: 3. The germline CDR1 and CDR2 sequences are SNHLY and FYNNEI. The CDR3 loop spans 13 amino acids. CDR3 DNA: TGTGCCAGCAGCCCACAGGGGGACTATGGCTACACCTTC. Its translation: CASSPQGDYGYTF.

The genes are TRBV28 and TRBJ2-6; D not resolved. Trimming shortened V by 7 bases and J by 5 bases, and 6 bases separated the two germline ends. The CDR3 is 12 amino acids. The germline gives CDR1 MDHEN, CDR2 SYDVKM. The CDR3: CASMNRANVLTF. The CDR3 DNA reads as TGTGCCAGCATGAACCGGGCCAACGTCCTGACTTTC.

The chain joins TRBV4-2 to TRBJ1-3; weak D call: TRBD1 (6 bases). Trimming removed 3 bases at V and 5 bases at J, with 20 bases between. This CDR3 is 17 amino acids long. Germline CDR1 reads LGHNA; CDR2 reads YNFKEQ. The CDR3 region has the DNA TGTGCCAGCAGCCACCAGCTCCGGGACACCGGTCGAAACACCATATATTTT. Protein product: CASSHQLRDTGRNTIYF.

This clone showed up many times. The chain combines TRBV7-2 with TRBJ1-6, with D maybe TRBD1 (5 bases). CDR3 length: 12 amino acids. V was shortened by 4 bases and J by 8 bases, with 6 bases between the two germline ends. CDR1 and CDR2 from the germline V gene are SGHTA and FQGNSA. The CDR3: CASSWGDSPLHF. The CDR3 DNA sequence: TGTGCCAGCAGCTGGGGCGATTCACCCCTCCACTTT. The full variable domain, completed using reference TRBV7-2 and TRBJ1-6, is GAGVSQSPSNKVTEKGKDVELRCDPISGHTALYWYRQSLGQGLEFLIYFQGNSAPDKSGLPSDRFSAERTGGSVSTLTIQRTQQEDSAVYLCASSWGDSPLHFGNGTRLTVT.

The rearrangement uses TRBV12-5 and TRBJ2-1; 7 bases align to TRBD1. V was pared by 10 bases and J by 7 bases, with 13 bases of the junction left unmatched. The germline gives CDR1 LGHNT, CDR2 FRNRAP. The CDR3 covers 14 residues. DNA for the CDR3: TGTGCTATCCCCTACACGACAGGGCGAAATGAGCAGTTCTTC. Its translation is CAIPYTTGRNEQFF.

The J gene is TRBJ2-1, the V gene TRBV25-1; 8 nucleotides line up with TRBD2. The CDR3 contains 15 residues. The V and J ends lost 4 bases and 0 bases, in that order; junction bases with no gene match: 2. The germline V gene encodes CDR1 MGHDK and CDR2 SYGVNS. The CDR3 region has the DNA TGTGCCAGCAGTGCTGGGACTAGCTCCTACAATGAGCAGTTCTTC. Translation gives CASSAGTSSYNEQFF.

This clone was recorded a few times. The rearrangement uses TRBV7-2 and TRBJ2-2; possible D gene TRBD1, 5 bases. The CDR3 sequence is 15 residues long. CDR1 and CDR2 from the germline V gene are SGHTA and FQGNSA. Between the trimmed V and J ends, which lost 4 bases and 5 bases, there was a span of 14 bases. CDR3 sequence (DNA): TGTGCCAGCAGCTCTAGGGGTACGGCGACCGGGGAGCTGTTTTTT. Its protein is CASSSRGTATGELFF.

The rearrangement links TRBV30 to TRBJ1-4, with TRBD1 identical over 9 bases. The CDR3 runs 13 residues. V trimming: 4 bases; J trimming: 8 bases; junction bases outside the gene matches: 5. Germline assignment: CDR1 GTSNPN and CDR2 SVGIG (reference sequence). The chain's CDR3 is CAWKGTGKEKLFF. CDR3 in DNA: TGTGCCTGGAAGGGGACAGGGAAAGAAAAACTGTTTTTT.

This clone was observed a few times. J is TRBJ1-5 and V is TRBV2; maybe TRBD1 (6 bases). The V end lost 2 bases, the J end lost 1 base, and 12 bases lay between the germline ends. The germline V gene encodes CDR1 SNHLY and CDR2 FYNNEI. The CDR3 spans 16 residues. The CDR3: CASSETQGLSNQPQHF. The CDR3 DNA is TGTGCCAGCAGTGAAACCCAGGGGTTGAGCAATCAGCCCCAGCATTTT.

This chain joins TRBV18 and TRBJ2-7, with a weak D call TRBD2 (6 bases). V was pared by 3 bases and J by 4 bases, with 13 bases between. This CDR3 has 14 amino acids. Germline V gives CDR1 KGHSH, CDR2 LQKENI. The CDR3 DNA reads TGTGCCAGCTCACCTAGACTAGAGAGATACGAGCAGTACTTC. This translates into CASSPRLERYEQYF.

This clone was recorded once. The rearrangement links TRBV23-1 to TRBJ1-2; TRBD1 aligns across 9 bases. TRBV23-1 is flagged as an ORF with uncertain function. The CDR3 contains 15 residues. The V and J ends lost 8 bases and 8 bases, in that order; junction bases with no gene match: 15. The CDR3 region has the DNA TGCGCCAGCGGACCTCGGGACAGGGAATTGAAAGGCTACACCTTC. Protein product: CASGPRDRELKGYTF.

Comments on this clone: The identical CDR3 is also encoded by other nucleotide sequences in the sample. CDR3 in amino acids: CASSLKGLDEKLFF. In DNA form, the CDR3 reads TGCGCCAGCAGCCTGAAGGGTTTGGATGAAAAACTGTTTTTT. The gene calls are TRBV5-1 and TRBJ1-4; D unclear. This CDR3 contains 14 residues. Germline CDR1 is SGHRS and CDR2 is YFSETQ. The V end was cut by 4 bases, the J end by 6 bases, with 13 bases between.

This clone was counted between two and nine times. This chain links TRBV7-9 with TRBJ2-7, with D maybe TRBD1 (5 bases). This CDR3 is built from 14 residues. Per the germline V gene, CDR1 is SEHNR and CDR2 is FQNEAQ (reference sequence). The ends were cut back, 2 bases at V and 5 bases at J, with 13 bases in the middle. In nucleotides, the CDR3 is TGTGCCAGCAGCTTACAGGGCGCTATACACGAGCAGTACTTC. Its protein is CASSLQGAIHEQYF.

In its sample, this clone was seen a few times. The gene calls are TRBV4-1 and TRBJ2-1, with 7 bases lining up with TRBD2. CDR1 is MGHRA, CDR2 YSYEKL, per germline. Trimming at V came to 0 bases and at J to 4 bases, leaving 12 bases not matched to a gene. This CDR3 is built from 18 residues. CDR3 protein: CASSQEPQQGGRYNEQFF. DNA for the CDR3: TGCGCCAGCAGCCAAGAACCTCAGCAGGGAGGGAGATACAATGAGCAGTTCTTC.

This clone occurred once. The J gene is TRBJ1-1, the V gene TRBV27, with D perhaps matching TRBD1 (5 bases). The germline gives CDR1 MNHEY, CDR2 SMNVEV (reference sequence). V lost 6 bases, J lost 2 bases, and 16 bases lay in between. The CDR3 totals 15 residues. For the CDR3, the DNA is TGTGCCAGCAGGCCCTGGGGGACGCTCAACACTGAAGCTTTCTTT. This gives the protein CASRPWGTLNTEAFF.

This clone was recorded once. Other DNA sequences in the sample encode the same CDR3. V is TRBV27 and J is TRBJ2-3; TRBD1 matches at 8 bases. There are 14 residues in the CDR3. The V segment lost 5 bases and the J segment 2 bases; nucleotides outside the gene matches: 3. Germline-derived CDR1 and CDR2 are MNHEY and SMNVEV (reference sequence). CDR3 bases: TGTGCCAGCAGTCTGGACAGGGACACAGATACGCAGTATTTT. The encoded protein is CASSLDRDTDTQYF.

This clone appeared a few times. The V call is TRBV4-2, the J call TRBJ1-6, with TRBD1 as a possible D gene (6 bases). Germline V gene data show CDR1 as LGHNA and CDR2 as YNFKEQ. This CDR3 spans 17 amino acids. Trimming left V 1 base short and J 7 bases short, with 17 bases between. This CDR3 reads CASSQGGRGTENSPLHF. CDR3 nucleotide sequence: TGTGCCAGCAGCCAAGGGGGGCGAGGGACCGAGAATTCACCCCTCCACTTT.

The chain carries TRBV2 and TRBJ2-1; tentative D call: TRBD2 (5 bases). Trimming stripped 6 bases from V and 6 bases from J, with 15 bases between. The CDR3 spans 14 residues. Germline lookup yields CDR1 SNHLY and CDR2 FYNNEI. The CDR3 region is CASSDWRVGNEQFF. In DNA, the CDR3 is TGTGCCAGCAGCGACTGGCGGGTGGGCAATGAGCAGTTCTTC.

This clone was detected once. The chain carries TRBV29-1 and TRBJ2-3, with D tentatively TRBD1 or TRBD2 (5 bases each). This CDR3 comprises 15 residues. Germline assignment: CDR1 SQVTM and CDR2 ANQGSEA. With 6 bases removed from V and 5 bases from J, the gap between germline ends came to 21 bases. CDR3 protein: CSVGFGADLGDTQYF. CDR3 DNA: TGCAGCGTGGGTTTCGGGGCTGATTTGGGAGATACGCAGTATTTT.

V is TRBV25-1 and J is TRBJ2-5; 7 nucleotides line up with TRBD1. The V and J ends lost 9 bases and 5 bases, in that order; junction bases with no gene match: 12. The length of the CDR3 is 14 residues. CDR1 and CDR2 (germline): MGHDK, SYGVNS. For the CDR3, the DNA is TGTGCCAGTGCTATATCCGGGACAGCCGAGACCCAGTACTTC. Its translation: CASAISGTAETQYF.